This T cell receptor beta chain was recovered during a study of blood T cells in healthy people across ages. The authors ran a second PCR of 7 to 11 cycles using a sample-barcoded 5' primer and a J-beta primer mix. Each CDR3 protein gets one entry after TCRdb re-called the 5' RACE reads with MiXCR. The sample consists of approximately 2,000,000 distinct CDR3 sequences, about two fifths of them appearing once. The V gene's germline CDR1 is DFQATT and CDR2 SNEGSKA (reference sequence). The V gene end was trimmed by 3 bases and the J gene end by 2 bases; junction bases not matched to a gene: 9. The CDR3 extends over 17 amino acids. Study observations and caveats: One million T cells yielded diversity estimates that were considered underestimates. There were more naive CD4+ cells and higher diversity in long-lived donors than in aged donors. Age brought a roughly linear fall in TCR beta diversity measured per million T cells.

The donors, aged roughly 6 to 100, were healthy Caucasians from Russia. To note about this clonotype: No antigen is known for it.

Sample: blood. This sequence originates from a human donor in good health. The rearrangement joins TRBV20-1 to TRBJ2-3, with 12 bases matching TRBD2. The CDR3 protein is CSASTSGGTSYTDTQYF. CDR3 nucleotides: TGCAGTGCTAGTACTAGCGGGGGGACCTCGTACACAGATACGCAGTATTTT.